The T cell receptor (beta chain) under discussion was sequenced for a study of OX40 agonist ivuxolimab in advanced cancers. The CDR3 extends over 15 amino acids. CDR1 is SGHRS and CDR2 is YFSETQ in the germline V gene. Trimming removed 7 bases from V and 0 bases from J, with 11 bases in between. Assay: immunoSEQ multiplex PCR; the TCRdb copy retains only in-frame clones and omits some. The profile covers approximately 130,000 clones, with about 93% appearing a single time and approximately 0.99% taken by the ten largest. Anyone with autoimmune disease history or systemic immunosuppression was excluded.

Sample: CD4+ or CD8+ T cells sorted from blood, taken in a trial of the OX40 agonist ivuxolimab. The receptor was isolated from an adult with an advanced solid tumor such as melanoma, head and neck, liver or kidney cancer. The chain has TRBV5-1 and TRBJ2-6; D is possibly TRBD2 (5 bases). The CDR3 coding sequence is TGCGCCAGCGGAGTTGGGAGCTCTGGGGCCAACGTCCTGACTTTC. Its translation is CASGVGSSGANVLTF.